A single sample is the source of the 14 T cell receptor beta chains below, sequenced in a study of shared clonotypes between healthy human individuals. The protocol was immunoSEQ multiplex PCR, while the TCRdb copy is restricted to in-frame clones and leaves out a portion. The sample shows roughly 2,000,000 clones, 90% to 95% of them seen only once. CD45RO negativity and positive selection for CCR7 defined naive CD8 cells, a population that excluded terminally differentiated effector memory CD45RA+ cells. The sample comprised naive CD8+ T cells from PBMCs. All receptors come from a young man in good health. Some clones in this sample may be carry-over from other donors' samples.

The CDR3 spells CASSFGGRAVNEQFF. The CDR3 DNA follows: TGTGCCAGCAGTTTTGGGGGGAGGGCCGTCAATGAGCAGTTCTTC. This sequence joins TRBV27 and TRBJ2-1; 7 bases fit TRBD2. With 3 bases clipped from V and 6 bases from J, the junction kept 8 bases outside the gene matches. The CDR3 has 15 residues. CDR1 is MNHEY and CDR2 is SMNVEV in the germline V gene (reference sequence).

The CDR3 DNA sequence: TGTGCCAGCAGCTTGGAGGATGAGCAGTTCTTC. Amino acids: CASSLEDEQFF. This rearrangement joins TRBV7-8 to TRBJ2-1, with D perhaps matching TRBD2 (5 bases). The V gene's germline CDR1 is SGHVS and CDR2 FQNEAQ. The V end was cut by 3 bases, the J end by 8 bases, with 5 bases between. This CDR3 contains 11 residues.

The rearrangement links TRBV28 to TRBJ1-3; weak D call: TRBD1 (6 bases). Trimming pared 6 bases from V and 0 bases from J, leaving 9 bases between. CDR1 and CDR2 from the germline V gene are MDHEN and SYDVKM. CDR3 length: 14 amino acids. In nucleotides, the CDR3 is TGTGCCAGCAGAGGGGGGCTCTCTGGAAACACCATATATTTT. Amino acid sequence: CASRGGLSGNTIYF.

Of note for this clone: Other DNA sequences in the same sample also yield this CDR3. The chain uses TRBV28 and TRBJ2-1, with 14 bases aligning to TRBD2. The germline V gene encodes CDR1 MDHEN and CDR2 SYDVKM. The CDR3 covers 16 residues. V dropped 6 bases and J dropped 1; count of bases not matched to a gene: 2. CDR3 DNA sequence: TGTGCCAGCAGCCGACTAGCGGGAGGGTCCTACAATGAGCAGTTCTTC. This gives the protein CASSRLAGGSYNEQFF. The variable domain in full, with the rest retrieved from reference TRBV28 and TRBJ2-1, is DVKVTQSSRYLVKRTGEKVFLECVQDMDHENMFWYRQDPGLGLRLIYFSYDVKMKEKGDIPEGYSVSREKKERFSLILESASTNQTSMYLCASSRLAGGSYNEQFFGPGTRLTVL.

The rearrangement uses TRBV28 and TRBJ2-1; TRBD1 matches 7 bases. Germline V lookup: CDR1 MDHEN, CDR2 SYDVKM. There are 14 residues in the CDR3. V shed 8 bases, J shed 4 bases, and the junction held 8 bases outside the gene matches. CDR3 in amino acids: CASCGQDRYNEQFF. The CDR3 DNA reads as TGTGCCAGCTGCGGACAGGATCGGTACAATGAGCAGTTCTTC.

This chain connects TRBV27 to TRBJ1-3; unclear D gene. Germline loops: CDR1 MNHEY, CDR2 SMNVEV (reference sequence). The CDR3 sequence is 15 residues long. The V gene lost 1 base and the J gene lost 0 bases, with 7 bases spanning the gap. CDR3 residues: CASSLFSGSGNTIYF. The CDR3 region has the DNA TGTGCCAGCAGTTTATTTTCCGGCTCTGGAAACACCATATATTTT.

The V gene is TRBV7-9, the J gene TRBJ1-5; 10 nucleotides line up with TRBD1. V lost 5 bases, J lost 7 bases, and 8 bases stayed unmatched. The germline CDR1 and CDR2 sequences are SEHNR and FQNEAQ (reference sequence). CDR3 length: 15 amino acids. In DNA, the CDR3 is TGTGCCAGCAGCCCTGGACAGGGGGTAAACCAGCCCCAGCATTTT. Protein: CASSPGQGVNQPQHF.

The CDR3 nucleotides are TGTGCCAGCAGCTCGGAGGGAGAGGGCACTAATGAAAAACTGTTTTTT. Its translation is CASSSEGEGTNEKLFF. The V call is TRBV7-9, the J call TRBJ1-4, with D unresolved. Trimming removed 4 bases from V and 2 bases from J, with 14 bases in between. From germline, CDR1 is SEHNR and CDR2 FQNEAQ (reference sequence). The length of the CDR3 is 16 residues.

To note about this clone: Other DNA sequences of this sample code for an identical CDR3. The genes are TRBV5-1 and TRBJ2-2; 10 nucleotides match TRBD1. The germline V gene has CDR1 SGHRS and CDR2 YFSETQ. This CDR3 spans 15 amino acids. Unmatched junction bases numbered 3, after V lost 3 bases and J lost 4 bases. The CDR3 reads CASSSGTGATGELFF. The CDR3 coding sequence is TGCGCCAGCAGCTCCGGGACAGGGGCCACCGGGGAGCTGTTTTTT.

This chain joins TRBV7-9 and TRBJ2-6; 7 bases are shared with TRBD2. Germline CDR1 reads SEHNR; CDR2 reads FQNEAQ (reference sequence). This CDR3 has 15 residues. V shed 5 bases, J shed 1 base, and the junction held 2 bases outside the gene matches. CDR3 nucleotides: TGTGCCAGCAGCCCCGGGGGGTCTGGGGCCAACGTCCTGACTTTC. It translates to CASSPGGSGANVLTF.

The chain couples TRBV4-3 to TRBJ1-5; D is possibly TRBD1 (5 bases). CDR3 length: 15 amino acids. The germline gives CDR1 LGHNA, CDR2 YSLEER. Trimming pared 1 base from V and 1 base from J, leaving 8 bases between. The CDR3 is CASSQGQGSNQPQHF. The DNA of the CDR3 is TGCGCCAGCAGCCAAGGGCAGGGCAGCAATCAGCCCCAGCATTTT.

This chain joins TRBV5-4 and TRBJ2-2, with no clear D. The CDR3 has 15 amino acids. Deletions cut 4 bases from V and 6 bases from J, with 16 bases between. CDR1 and CDR2 (germline): SGHNT, YYREEE (reference sequence). The CDR3 region is CASSPPDWKAGELFF. The CDR3 DNA sequence: TGTGCCAGCAGCCCGCCGGATTGGAAGGCCGGGGAGCTGTTTTTT.

The CDR3 coding sequence is TGTGCCAGTAAGGACCTCCTCGCAGGGAACACTGAAGCTTTCTTT. Translation: CASKDLLAGNTEAFF. This chain joins TRBV28 and TRBJ1-1; no reliable D call. There are 15 residues in the CDR3. V was pared by 9 bases and J by 1 base, with 18 bases between. Germline CDR1 is MDHEN and CDR2 is SYDVKM.

The gene calls are TRBV9 and TRBJ2-7; TRBD1 matches at 9 bases. The J segment lost 0 bases and the V segment lost 3 bases, leaving 4 bases of the junction unmatched. Per the germline V gene, CDR1 is SGDLS and CDR2 is YYNGEE. CDR3 size: 15 residues. The chain's CDR3 is CASSGGTGTSYEQYF. The CDR3 nucleotides are TGTGCCAGCAGCGGGGGGACAGGGACCTCCTACGAGCAGTACTTC. Filled out from reference TRBV9 and TRBJ2-7, the complete variable domain reads DSGVTQTPKHLITATGQRVTLRCSPRSGDLSVYWYQQSLDQGLQFLIQYYNGEERAKGNILERFSAQQFPDLHSELNLSSLELGDSALYFCASSGGTGTSYEQYFGPGTRLTVT.